Below, one T cell receptor (beta chain) is given with its context. The antigen is undetermined. The V and J ends lost 2 bases and 0 bases, in that order; junction bases with no gene match: 3. In germline, CDR1 is SGHTS, CDR2 YDEGEE. There are 15 residues in the CDR3. These data come from a study of T cell repertoires in cytomegalovirus infection. Study overall: CMV epitopes, recently identified HLA-C-restricted and well-studied HLA-B-restricted, were used. Both a matching HLA type and CMV infection were indicated by public TCR beta signatures.

TCRdb redid the calling of the reads with MiXCR, one entry per CDR3 protein. The table lists a few hundred thousand distinct CDR3 sequences, about 35% of them singletons. Sequencing was performed on cultured PBMCs, taken from culture after CMV antigen stimulation. V usage is TRBV5-8 and J usage is TRBJ2-3, with 7 bases that match TRBD1. This TCR came from a human donor in good health (CMV status not recorded). Some clones in this sample may be carry-over from other donors' samples. For the CDR3, the DNA is TGTGCCAGCAGCTTTGGGACAGTCAGCACAGATACGCAGTATTTT. Translating gives CASSFGTVSTDTQYF. Looking up the rest from reference TRBV5-8 and TRBJ2-3 gives the full variable domain: EAGVTQSPTHLIKTRGQQATLRCSPISGHTSVYWYQQALGLGLQFLLWYDEGEERNRGNFPPRFSGRQFPNYSSELNVNALELEDSALYLCASSFGTVSTDTQYFGPGTRLTVL.